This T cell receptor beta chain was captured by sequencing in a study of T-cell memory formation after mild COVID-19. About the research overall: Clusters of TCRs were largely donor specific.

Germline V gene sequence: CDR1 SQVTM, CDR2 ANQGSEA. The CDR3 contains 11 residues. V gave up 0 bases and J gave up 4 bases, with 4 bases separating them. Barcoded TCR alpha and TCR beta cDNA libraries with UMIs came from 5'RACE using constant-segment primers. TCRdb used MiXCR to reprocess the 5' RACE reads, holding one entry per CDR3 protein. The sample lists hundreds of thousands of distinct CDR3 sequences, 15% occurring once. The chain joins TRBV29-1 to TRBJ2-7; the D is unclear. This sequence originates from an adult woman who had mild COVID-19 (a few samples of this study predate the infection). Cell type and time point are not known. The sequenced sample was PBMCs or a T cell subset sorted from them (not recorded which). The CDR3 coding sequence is TGCAGCGTTGAAGAGGGTTACGAGCAGTACTTC. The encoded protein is CSVEEGYEQYF.